The 19 T cell receptor beta chains reported below all come from one sample, sequenced in a study of graft-versus-host responses after intestinal transplantation. No antigen has been identified for these receptors. TCRdb's table, derived via immunoSEQ multiplex PCR, lists solely in-frame clones and lacks some. The sample lists more than 95,000 clones, more than 85% occurring once. The source was unstimulated CD4+ T cells sorted from spleen or lymph node cells, collected before intestinal transplant. Every receptor here comes from a human donor who received an intestinal transplant.

The chain recombines TRBV11-2 with TRBJ1-1; D remains ambiguous. This CDR3 spans 14 amino acids. Germline CDR1 and CDR2: SGHAT and FQNNGV. Deletions cut 2 bases from V and 10 bases from J, with 17 bases between. The CDR3 loop is CASSLTGSDARAFF. The CDR3 coding sequence is TGTGCCAGCAGCTTAACCGGGAGTGACGCCCGAGCTTTCTTT.

This sequence joins TRBV9 and TRBJ2-3, with D tentatively TRBD2 (6 bases). V lost 1 base to trimming and J lost 0 bases, with 12 bases between them. CDR3 length: 16 amino acids. CDR1 and CDR2 (germline): SGDLS, YYNGEE. In DNA, the CDR3 is TGTGCCAGCAGCGTAAGACTAGGAACTAGCACAGATACGCAGTATTTT. It specifies CASSVRLGTSTDTQYF.

The J gene is TRBJ1-2, the V gene TRBV6-1; no definite D call. This CDR3 spans 13 amino acids. The ends were cut back, 4 bases at V and 8 bases at J, with 14 bases in the middle. Germline V gene lookup returns CDR1 MNHNS and CDR2 SASEGT. As DNA, the CDR3 is TGTGCCAGCAGTGTATCAGGCCTCTGGGGCTACACCTTC. Translated: CASSVSGLWGYTF.

As DNA, the CDR3 is TGCAGCGTTCGCCGGACTAGCGGGGTACAGACAGGCTCCTACAATGAGCAGTTCTTC. This encodes CSVRRTSGVQTGSYNEQFF. The chain has TRBV29-1 and TRBJ2-1, with 12 bases lining up with TRBD2. V was pared by 5 bases and J by 0 bases, with 14 bases of the junction left unmatched. The CDR3 is 19 amino acids. Germline V gives CDR1 SQVTM, CDR2 ANQGSEA.

This clone is a singleton in its sample. J is TRBJ2-3 and V is TRBV2, with TRBD2 matching over 7 bases. Germline V gene data show CDR1 as SNHLY and CDR2 as FYNNEI. The junction had 7 bases not matched to a gene; V was cut back by 8 bases and J by 2 bases. This CDR3 has 14 amino acids. The CDR3 protein is CASGGGVYTDTQYF. CDR3 DNA sequence: TGTGCCAGCGGGGGGGGAGTCTACACAGATACGCAGTATTTT.

This chain joins TRBV30 and TRBJ1-6; D uncertain. The CDR3 consists of 15 residues. Germline CDR1 and CDR2: GTSNPN and SVGIG (reference sequence). The V gene lost 3 bases and the J gene lost 0 bases, with 9 bases spanning the gap. The CDR3 loop is CAWSPLSSYNSPLHF. The CDR3 region has the DNA TGTGCCTGGAGCCCTCTAAGCTCCTATAATTCACCCCTCCACTTT.

This clone has a handful of counts. The rearrangement uses TRBV19 and TRBJ1-6; 8 nucleotides align to TRBD1. The CDR3 has 17 residues. Germline values: CDR1 LNHDA, CDR2 SQIVND (reference sequence). Unmatched junction bases numbered 12, after V lost 4 bases and J lost 7 bases. CDR3 in DNA: TGTGCCAGTAGTAGAAAACCCGCAGACAGGGGAAATTCACCCCTCCACTTT. Its translation is CASSRKPADRGNSPLHF.

The chain employs TRBV19 and TRBJ1-5, with 9 bases identical to TRBD1. This CDR3 contains 21 residues. The ends lost 2 bases at V and 4 bases at J; junction bases unmatched: 21. CDR1 is LNHDA and CDR2 is SQIVND in the germline V gene (reference sequence). The CDR3: CASSIIPLQWETGGYNQPQHF. The CDR3 nucleotides are TGTGCCAGTAGTATAATCCCCCTCCAGTGGGAGACAGGGGGGTATAATCAGCCCCAGCATTTT.

The chain links TRBV11-2 to TRBJ2-3; tentative D call: TRBD1 (5 bases). The CDR3 runs to 17 residues. V lost 4 bases and J 6 bases, leaving 23 bases between the germline ends. In germline, CDR1 is SGHAT, CDR2 FQNNGV. CDR3: CASSSEAGRLFADTQYF. The CDR3 coding sequence is TGTGCCAGCAGCTCAGAGGCAGGGCGGCTGTTTGCCGATACGCAGTATTTT.

The chain employs TRBV4-1 and TRBJ2-3; 7 bases agree with TRBD2. This CDR3 comprises 16 residues. The germline V gene encodes CDR1 MGHRA and CDR2 YSYEKL. V dropped 0 bases and J dropped 0; count of bases not matched to a gene: 3. The CDR3 reads CASSQEGGVSTDTQYF. CDR3 coding DNA: TGCGCCAGCAGCCAAGAGGGGGGGGTCAGCACAGATACGCAGTATTTT.

This chain links TRBV7-9 with TRBJ1-3; no clear D. V dropped 5 bases and J dropped 0 bases, with 5 bases sitting between them. The germline V gene has CDR1 SEHNR and CDR2 FQNEAQ (reference sequence). The CDR3 has 13 residues. The CDR3 DNA sequence: TGTGCCAGCAGCCAGGCCTCTGGAAACACCATATATTTT. It specifies CASSQASGNTIYF.

This clone came up once. The gene calls are TRBV2 and TRBJ2-2; possibly TRBD1 for D (5 bases). Germline lookup yields CDR1 SNHLY and CDR2 FYNNEI. The CDR3 contains 14 residues. The V and J ends lost 6 bases and 1 base respectively, with 9 bases between them. CDR3 DNA sequence: TGTGCCAGCAGCCCCCAGGGGAACACCGGGGAGCTGTTTTTT. Translated, it gives CASSPQGNTGELFF. Full variable domain (missing parts from reference TRBV2 and TRBJ2-2): EPEVTQTPSHQVTQMGQEVILRCVPISNHLYFYWYRQILGQKVEFLVSFYNNEISEKSEIFDDQFSVERPDGSNFTLKIRSTKLEDSAMYFCASSPQGNTGELFFGEGSRLTVL.

The gene calls are TRBV30 and TRBJ1-3; no definite D call. CDR1 and CDR2 from the germline V gene are GTSNPN and SVGIG (reference sequence). V lost 3 bases and J lost 0, with 9 bases in between. CDR3 length: 14 residues. The CDR3 loop reads CAWSTGSSGNTIYF. The CDR3 DNA follows: TGTGCCTGGAGCACGGGGAGCTCTGGAAACACCATATATTTT.

The chain recombines TRBV6-5 with TRBJ1-4, with D tentatively TRBD1 (6 bases). The CDR3 covers 15 residues. V was cut by 3 bases and J by 7 bases, with 15 bases left in between. Germline loops: CDR1 MNHEY, CDR2 SVGAGI. The CDR3 region is CASSYWGQGGEKLFF. The CDR3 nucleotides are TGTGCCAGCAGTTATTGGGGGCAGGGCGGTGAAAAACTGTTTTTT.

The rearrangement uses TRBV15 and TRBJ2-3; a possible D gene is TRBD2 (6 bases). This CDR3 has 18 amino acids. The V end lost 1 base, the J end lost 0 bases, and 17 bases lay between the germline ends. In germline, CDR1 is LNHNV, CDR2 YYDKDF (reference sequence). The CDR3 here is CATSRGRSGTSSTDTQYF. The CDR3 nucleotides are TGTGCCACCAGCAGAGGGAGATCTGGGACTTCTAGCACAGATACGCAGTATTTT.

The chain carries TRBV7-3 and TRBJ2-1, with TRBD2 matching over 15 bases. Germline loops: CDR1 SGHTA, CDR2 FQGTGA. V lost 2 bases and J lost 6; bases outside the gene matches: 2. The CDR3 loop spans 16 amino acids. Written as DNA, the CDR3 is TGTGCCAGCAGCTTAGAGGGACTAGCGGGGGGCAATGAGCAGTTCTTC. This encodes CASSLEGLAGGNEQFF.

The chain joins TRBV30 to TRBJ1-6, with TRBD1 identical over 10 bases. The junction had 5 bases not matched to a gene; V was cut back by 3 bases and J by 6 bases. Germline V gene lookup returns CDR1 GTSNPN and CDR2 SVGIG (reference sequence). This CDR3 has 15 amino acids. The CDR3 sequence: CAWRGGTGANSPLHF. The CDR3 region has the DNA TGTGCCTGGAGGGGGGGGACAGGGGCTAATTCACCCCTCCACTTT.

This chain uses TRBV5-4 with TRBJ1-6; weak D call: TRBD1 (6 bases). Trimming took 0 bases from V and 7 from J, leaving 8 bases between them. This CDR3 spans 14 amino acids. Germline values: CDR1 SGHNT, CDR2 YYREEE (reference sequence). CDR3 sequence: CASSLERGNSPLHF. CDR3 coding DNA: TGTGCCAGCAGCTTGGAAAGGGGGAATTCACCCCTCCACTTT.

This CDR3 reads CAWRLTGAGNTIYF. The CDR3 region has the DNA TGTGCCTGGAGACTGACAGGGGCTGGAAACACCATATATTTT. The rearrangement links TRBV30 to TRBJ1-3, with 8 bases aligning to TRBD1. CDR3 length: 14 residues. Germline V lookup: CDR1 GTSNPN, CDR2 SVGIG (reference sequence). V dropped 3 bases and J dropped 2; count of bases not matched to a gene: 3.